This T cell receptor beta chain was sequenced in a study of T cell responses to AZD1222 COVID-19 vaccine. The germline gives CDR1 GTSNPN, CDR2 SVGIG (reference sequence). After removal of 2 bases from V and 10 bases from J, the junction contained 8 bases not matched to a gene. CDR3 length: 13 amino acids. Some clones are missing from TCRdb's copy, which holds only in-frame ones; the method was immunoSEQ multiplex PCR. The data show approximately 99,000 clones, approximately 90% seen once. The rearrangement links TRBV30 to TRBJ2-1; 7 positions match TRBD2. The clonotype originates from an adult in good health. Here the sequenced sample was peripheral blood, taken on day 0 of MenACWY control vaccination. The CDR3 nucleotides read TGTGCCTGGAGTCGGGAGGTGGGTCGGGAGCAGTTCTTC. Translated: CAWSREVGREQFF.